The clone carrying this TCR beta chain was detected only once. In the original workflow: Amplification of reference gene primers provided the estimated nucleated cell counts. Libraries were prepared by immunoSEQ multiplex PCR; TCRdb keeps only in-frame clonotypes and omits some of them. That table supplies the V and J calls and clone size; D and trimming were determined from the DNA. The table has some 75,000 clones, less than 90% seen once. The sample originates from a study of blood T cell repertoires in COVID-19. On the study more broadly: The origin of the acute and convalescent COVID-19 samples was the United States, Italy and Spain. PBMCs, B-cell-depleted T cells, or T cells were the source of the cDNA or gDNA that made up the material.

Seattle cases were enrolled at active infection and followed longitudinally. Sequences were obtained from peripheral blood. This TCR came from a man between 45 and 60 years old with COVID-19, enrolled during active disease.

CDR3 in amino acids: CASSLLLADTGELFF. CDR3 nucleotide sequence: TGTGCCAGCAGCTTGCTGCTCGCAGACACCGGGGAGCTGTTTTTT. The chain joins TRBV5-8 to TRBJ2-2; D gene uncertain. Germline CDR1 reads SGHTS; CDR2 reads YDEGEE. The CDR3 is made up of 15 amino acids. Trimming shortened V by 1 base and J by 3 bases, and 10 bases separated the two germline ends. The complete variable domain, with remaining parts taken from reference TRBV5-8 and TRBJ2-2, reads EAGVTQSPTHLIKTRGQQATLRCSPISGHTSVYWYQQALGLGLQFLLWYDEGEERNRGNFPPRFSGRQFPNYSSELNVNALELEDSALYLCASSLLLADTGELFFGEGSRLTVL.